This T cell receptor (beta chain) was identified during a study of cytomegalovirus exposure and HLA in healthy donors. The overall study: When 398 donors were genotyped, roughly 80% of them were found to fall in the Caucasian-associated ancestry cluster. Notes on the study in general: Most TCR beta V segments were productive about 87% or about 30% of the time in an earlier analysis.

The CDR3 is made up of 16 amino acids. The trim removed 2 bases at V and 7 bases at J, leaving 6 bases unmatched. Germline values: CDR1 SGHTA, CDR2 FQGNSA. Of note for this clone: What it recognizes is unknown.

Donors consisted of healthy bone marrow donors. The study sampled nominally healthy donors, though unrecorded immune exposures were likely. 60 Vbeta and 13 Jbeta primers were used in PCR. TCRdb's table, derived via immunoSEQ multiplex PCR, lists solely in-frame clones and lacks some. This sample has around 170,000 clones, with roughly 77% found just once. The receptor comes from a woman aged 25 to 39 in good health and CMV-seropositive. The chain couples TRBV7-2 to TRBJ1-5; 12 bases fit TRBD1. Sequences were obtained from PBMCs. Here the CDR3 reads CASSLTGTGGGQPQHF. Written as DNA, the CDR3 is TGTGCCAGCAGCTTAACAGGGACAGGGGGCGGGCAGCCCCAGCATTTT.